Ten or more counts support the clone carrying this T cell receptor beta chain. TCRdb called the 5' RACE reads again in MiXCR, with one record for every CDR3 protein. The sample holds roughly 39,000 distinct CDR3 sequences, about 20% seen once. The CDR3 length is 14 residues. The germline CDR1 and CDR2 sequences are ENHRY and SYGVKD. With V trimmed by 3 bases and J by 9 bases, 2 bases remained unmatched. The clonotype originates from a female donor with breast cancer. Specimen: naive CD4+ T cells sorted from a lymph node. Noted subset: naive CD4+ T cells, CD4+CD45RA+CD25-. The chain couples TRBV10-3 to TRBJ2-1; 13 nucleotides line up with TRBD2. As DNA, the CDR3 is TGTGCCATCAGTGATCGGACTAGCGGGAGTGAGCAGTTCTTC. Translated, it gives CAISDRTSGSEQFF.